One and the same sample provided the 28 T cell receptor beta chains below, sequenced in a study of shared T cell receptors in the human thymus. The protocol was immunoSEQ multiplex PCR, while the TCRdb copy is restricted to in-frame clones and leaves out a portion. The profile shows hundreds of thousands of clones, 70% to 90% of them singletons. A further study also used this sample, focusing on human thymus T cells.

Sequencing input: thymocytes. These TCRs come from a boy under two years old with a congenital heart defect.

This chain uses TRBV19 with TRBJ1-4; 10 nucleotides line up with TRBD1. CDR3 length: 15 residues. V shed 9 bases, J shed 0 bases, and the junction held 4 bases outside the gene matches. Germline V gives CDR1 LNHDA, CDR2 SQIVND (reference sequence). CDR3 residues: CASTGQGATNEKLFF. The CDR3 nucleotides read TGTGCCAGCACAGGACAGGGGGCAACTAATGAAAAACTGTTTTTT.

This clone was counted a few times. The chain employs TRBV7-2 and TRBJ1-5, with D perhaps TRBD1 (5 bases). This CDR3 is built from 15 residues. V shed 1 base and J shed 2 bases, with 9 bases lying between them. Germline assignment: CDR1 SGHTA and CDR2 FQGNSA. The chain's CDR3 is CASSLVGGGNQPQHF. The CDR3, as DNA: TGTGCCAGCAGCTTAGTCGGGGGGGGCAATCAGCCCCAGCATTTT. The full variable domain, with the rest looked up from reference TRBV7-2 and TRBJ1-5, is GAGVSQSPSNKVTEKGKDVELRCDPISGHTALYWYRQSLGQGLEFLIYFQGNSAPDKSGLPSDRFSAERTGGSVSTLTIQRTQQEDSAVYLCASSLVGGGNQPQHFGDGTRLSIL.

V usage is TRBV2 and J usage is TRBJ2-5, with D possibly matching TRBD2 (6 bases). The ends were cut back, 8 bases at V and 5 bases at J, with 21 bases in the middle. This CDR3 contains 15 residues. Germline V gene data show CDR1 as SNHLY and CDR2 as FYNNEI. The CDR3 reads CASDRTVGGVETQYF. The CDR3 DNA sequence: TGTGCCAGCGACCGGACGGTGGGAGGAGTTGAGACCCAGTACTTC.

The rearrangement uses TRBV10-3 and TRBJ1-1; 9 bases are a match to TRBD1. The germline CDR1 and CDR2 sequences are ENHRY and SYGVKD. Trimming cost V 6 bases and J 6 bases; bases outside gene matches: 14. CDR3 size: 16 residues. CDR3 sequence (DNA): TGTGCCATCAGGAAACCGGGACAGGGAGTTTCTGCTGAAGCTTTCTTT. This gives the protein CAIRKPGQGVSAEAFF.

The chain is built from TRBV5-6 and TRBJ2-5; 7 nucleotides agree with TRBD2. The CDR3 runs 14 residues. Trimming removed 2 bases from V and 3 bases from J; junction bases left unmatched: 4. The germline gives CDR1 SGHDT, CDR2 YYEEEE. CDR3 bases: TGTGCCAGCAGCTTTCGGCGGGGGAAAGAGACCCAGTACTTC. Translated, it gives CASSFRRGKETQYF.

The chain joins TRBV28 to TRBJ2-2; TRBD2 aligns across 14 bases. V trimming: 6 bases; J trimming: 5 bases; junction bases outside the gene matches: 5. Germline values: CDR1 MDHEN, CDR2 SYDVKM. The CDR3 length is 16 residues. In DNA, the CDR3 is TGTGCCAGCAGCGGGACTAGCGGGAGTGGGACCGGGGAGCTGTTTTTT. It specifies CASSGTSGSGTGELFF.

The CDR3 sequence: CASLAGLAPTGELFF. The DNA for the CDR3 is TGTGCCAGCTTGGCGGGGCTAGCGCCCACCGGGGAGCTGTTTTTT. This rearrangement joins TRBV28 to TRBJ2-2, with D possibly TRBD2 on 6 matching bases. Germline values: CDR1 MDHEN, CDR2 SYDVKM. Trimming pared 8 bases from V and 4 bases from J, leaving 17 bases between. The CDR3 is made up of 15 amino acids.

The chain links TRBV29-1 to TRBJ1-5; perhaps TRBD1 as D (6 bases). Germline-derived CDR1 and CDR2 are SQVTM and ANQGSEA. The CDR3 is made up of 15 amino acids. Trimming left V 4 bases short and J 0 bases short, with 13 bases between. The CDR3 DNA reads TGCAGCGTTGTAACAGGGACGCATAGCAATCAGCCCCAGCATTTT. This translates into CSVVTGTHSNQPQHF.

The V and J genes are TRBV25-1 and TRBJ1-2, with 8 bases fitting TRBD1. This CDR3 contains 16 residues. The trim removed 1 base at V and 4 bases at J, leaving 8 bases unmatched. The V gene's germline CDR1 is MGHDK and CDR2 SYGVNS. The CDR3 is CASSELGRGQFYGYTF. The CDR3, as DNA: TGTGCCAGCAGTGAATTAGGCAGGGGGCAGTTCTATGGCTACACCTTC.

In this sample, this clone turned up once. In the same sample, other DNA sequences code for this CDR3. The rearrangement uses TRBV27 and TRBJ2-7; TRBD1 matches at 11 bases. This CDR3 spans 13 amino acids. Germline CDR1 reads MNHEY; CDR2 reads SMNVEV (reference sequence). With V trimmed by 8 bases and J by 0 bases, 0 bases remained unmatched. The CDR3, as DNA: TGTGCCAGCGGGACAGGGGGCTCCTACGAGCAGTACTTC. This encodes CASGTGGSYEQYF.

The chain couples TRBV30 to TRBJ2-1; D gene ambiguous. Trimming pared 0 bases from V and 4 bases from J, leaving 10 bases between. This CDR3 spans 14 amino acids. Germline V gives CDR1 GTSNPN, CDR2 SVGIG (reference sequence). Written as DNA, the CDR3 is TGTGCCTGGAGTGTAAGAGTAGTATACAATGAGCAGTTCTTC. Translating it yields CAWSVRVVYNEQFF.

The chain employs TRBV11-2 and TRBJ2-1; D may be TRBD1 (6 bases). The CDR3 totals 17 residues. The ends were cut back, 0 bases at V and 0 bases at J, with 12 bases in the middle. Germline lookup yields CDR1 SGHAT and CDR2 FQNNGV. CDR3 in amino acids: CASSLDLGQFSYNEQFF. In nucleotides, the CDR3 is TGTGCCAGCAGCTTAGATTTAGGACAGTTCTCCTACAATGAGCAGTTCTTC.

This clone was seen a few times. The chain links TRBV19 to TRBJ2-7; possibly TRBD2 for D (7 bases). Per the germline V gene, CDR1 is LNHDA and CDR2 is SQIVND (reference sequence). V was cut by 3 bases and J by 2 bases, with 14 bases left in between. CDR3 length equals 15 residues. CDR3 region: CASSMVGGHAYEQYF. The CDR3 DNA reads TGTGCCAGTAGTATGGTGGGGGGGCATGCCTACGAGCAGTACTTC.

The chain links TRBV11-1 to TRBJ2-7; D may be TRBD1 (5 bases). This CDR3 has 14 amino acids. Trimming left V 5 bases short and J 3 bases short, with 14 bases between. Germline-derived CDR1 and CDR2 are SGHAT and FQDESV (reference sequence). CDR3 amino acids: CASSPARQIYEQYF. CDR3 coding DNA: TGTGCCAGCAGCCCCGCCAGACAGATCTACGAGCAGTACTTC.

V gene TRBV5-6 combines with J gene TRBJ2-5; 8 bases map to TRBD2. V dropped 4 bases and J dropped 0; count of bases not matched to a gene: 17. This CDR3 spans 19 amino acids. Germline CDR1 and CDR2: SGHDT and YYEEEE. CDR3 nucleotides: TGTGCCAGCAGCCTCGCGGCACTAGCGGCCTATATTTACCAAGAGACCCAGTACTTC. Amino acid sequence: CASSLAALAAYIYQETQYF.

The chain is built from TRBV28 and TRBJ2-7; D unclear. Germline V gene lookup returns CDR1 MDHEN and CDR2 SYDVKM. The V end was cut by 0 bases, the J end by 2 bases, with 14 bases between. The CDR3 is 16 residues long. The CDR3 is CASSLWTLGRPYEQYF. CDR3 DNA: TGTGCCAGCAGTTTATGGACCCTAGGTAGGCCCTACGAGCAGTACTTC.

V usage is TRBV28 and J usage is TRBJ2-7, with 7 bases that match TRBD2. The CDR3 loop spans 15 amino acids. Germline V gene sequence: CDR1 MDHEN, CDR2 SYDVKM. V gave up 8 bases and J gave up 2 bases; unmatched junction bases: 12. The CDR3 sequence is CASSLAAGRTYEQYF. As DNA, the CDR3 is TGTGCCAGCTCCCTAGCGGCGGGGAGAACCTACGAGCAGTACTTC. The variable domain in full, with the rest retrieved from reference TRBV28 and TRBJ2-7, is DVKVTQSSRYLVKRTGEKVFLECVQDMDHENMFWYRQDPGLGLRLIYFSYDVKMKEKGDIPEGYSVSREKKERFSLILESASTNQTSMYLCASSLAAGRTYEQYFGPGTRLTVT.

This clone appeared a single time. CDR3: CASTPGIMRSDTQYF. The CDR3 nucleotides read TGTGCCAGCACCCCGGGGATAATGCGATCAGATACGCAGTATTTT. The J gene is TRBJ2-3, the V gene TRBV28; D possibly corresponds to TRBD2 (5 bases). Per the germline V gene, CDR1 is MDHEN and CDR2 is SYDVKM. The CDR3 runs 15 residues. V was trimmed by 7 bases and J by 4 bases, leaving 18 bases between them.

The chain carries TRBV14 and TRBJ2-7; TRBD2 might be the D (6 bases). There are 13 residues in the CDR3. Germline lookup yields CDR1 SGHDN and CDR2 FVKESK. Trimming left V 4 bases short and J 3 bases short, with 10 bases between. CDR3 sequence: CASSRASVYEQYF. The CDR3 DNA is TGTGCCAGCAGCCGGGCTAGCGTCTACGAGCAGTACTTC.

The chain combines TRBV10-1 with TRBJ2-3; 11 positions agree with TRBD2. This CDR3 contains 15 residues. The V gene end was trimmed by 5 bases and the J gene end by 4 bases; junction bases not matched to a gene: 5. The V gene's germline CDR1 is WNHNN and CDR2 SYGVQD (reference sequence). CDR3 in amino acids: CASSPGLAVSDTQYF. The CDR3 bases are TGCGCCAGCAGTCCGGGACTAGCGGTCTCAGATACGCAGTATTTT.

This clone appeared a single time. The chain joins TRBV5-1 to TRBJ2-1, with 9 bases fitting TRBD2. Germline CDR1 is SGHRS and CDR2 is YFSETQ. Trimming at V came to 5 bases and at J to 6 bases, leaving 9 bases not matched to a gene. CDR3 length: 15 amino acids. CDR3: CASRGDLAGPNEQFF. For the CDR3, the DNA is TGCGCCAGCAGAGGAGACCTAGCGGGACCCAATGAGCAGTTCTTC.

The rearrangement joins TRBV7-8 to TRBJ2-7; 7 bases fit TRBD1. The V gene's germline CDR1 is SGHVS and CDR2 FQNEAQ. V lost 5 bases and J lost 1; bases outside the gene matches: 14. This CDR3 comprises 17 residues. The CDR3 sequence is CASSASFTGERSYEQYF. The CDR3 nucleotides are TGTGCCAGCAGCGCCTCTTTCACAGGGGAGAGGTCCTACGAGCAGTACTTC.

The V call is TRBV6-6, the J call TRBJ2-5; 10 nucleotides agree with TRBD1. The ends lost 4 bases at V and 1 base at J; junction bases unmatched: 0. CDR3 length: 14 amino acids. Germline CDR1 MNHNY, CDR2 SVGAGI (reference sequence). The CDR3 is CASSWDRGQETQYF. The CDR3 region has the DNA TGTGCCAGCAGTTGGGACAGGGGCCAAGAGACCCAGTACTTC.

The V and J genes are TRBV19 and TRBJ2-7, with 11 bases matching TRBD1. The CDR3 is made up of 14 amino acids. Germline V gives CDR1 LNHDA, CDR2 SQIVND (reference sequence). V dropped 7 bases and J dropped 5; count of bases not matched to a gene: 7. The CDR3 coding sequence is TGTGCCAGTACCCGACGGACAGGGGGCCACGAGCAGTACTTC. Protein product: CASTRRTGGHEQYF.

The CDR3 region has the DNA TGTGCCAGCAGCCCGGGATCCACCGACGAGCAGTACTTC. The encoded protein is CASSPGSTDEQYF. This chain uses TRBV11-1 with TRBJ2-7; tentatively, D is TRBD2 (5 bases). From germline, CDR1 is SGHAT and CDR2 FQDESV (reference sequence). This CDR3 contains 13 residues. V was shortened by 5 bases and J by 5 bases, with 13 bases between the two germline ends. The variable domain in full, completed from reference TRBV11-1 and TRBJ2-7, reads EAEVAQSPRYKITEKSQAVAFWCDPISGHATLYWYRQILGQGPELLVQFQDESVVDDSQLPKDRFSAERLKGVDSTLKIQPAELGDSAMYLCASSPGSTDEQYFGPGTRLTVT.

The chain joins TRBV6-5 to TRBJ1-1; maybe TRBD1 (6 bases). The germline V gene has CDR1 MNHEY and CDR2 SVGAGI. The CDR3 is made up of 12 amino acids. With 2 bases removed from V and 5 bases from J, the gap between germline ends came to 6 bases. The CDR3 spells CASSYTGTEAFF. CDR3 sequence (DNA): TGTGCCAGCAGTTACACAGGGACTGAAGCTTTCTTT.

V is TRBV5-8 and J is TRBJ2-1; weak D call: TRBD1 (5 bases). Germline CDR1 is SGHTS and CDR2 is YDEGEE. V was clipped by 1 base and J by 4 bases, with 6 bases between them. The CDR3 contains 13 residues. The CDR3 loop reads CASSLPGYNEQFF. CDR3 coding DNA: TGTGCCAGCAGCTTGCCAGGGTACAATGAGCAGTTCTTC.

This chain joins TRBV6-1 and TRBJ1-4, with 9 bases aligning to TRBD1. Germline loops: CDR1 MNHNS, CDR2 SASEGT. There are 16 residues in the CDR3. Unmatched junction bases numbered 7, after V lost 4 bases and J lost 4 bases. The CDR3 spells CASSASGTGFNEKLFF. For the CDR3, the DNA is TGTGCCAGCAGTGCTTCCGGGACAGGGTTTAATGAAAAACTGTTTTTT.